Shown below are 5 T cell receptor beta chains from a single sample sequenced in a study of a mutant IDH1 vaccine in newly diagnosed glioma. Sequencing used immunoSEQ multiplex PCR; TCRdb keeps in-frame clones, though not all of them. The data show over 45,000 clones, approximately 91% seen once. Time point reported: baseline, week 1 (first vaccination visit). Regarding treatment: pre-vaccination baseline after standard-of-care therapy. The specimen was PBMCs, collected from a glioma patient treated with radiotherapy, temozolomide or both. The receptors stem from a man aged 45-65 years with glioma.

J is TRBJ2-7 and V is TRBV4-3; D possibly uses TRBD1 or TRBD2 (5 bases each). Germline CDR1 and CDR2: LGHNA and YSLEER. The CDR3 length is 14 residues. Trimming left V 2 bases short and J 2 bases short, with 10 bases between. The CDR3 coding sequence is TGCGCCAGCAGCCAATCCCGGGGCACCTACGAGCAGTACTTC. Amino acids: CASSQSRGTYEQYF.

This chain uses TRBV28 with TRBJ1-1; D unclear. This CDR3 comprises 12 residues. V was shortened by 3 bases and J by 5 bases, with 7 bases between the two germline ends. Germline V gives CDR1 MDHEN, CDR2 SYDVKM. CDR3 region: CASSFGSTEAFF. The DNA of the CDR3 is TGTGCCAGCAGTTTCGGGTCAACTGAAGCTTTCTTT.

The CDR3 coding sequence is TGTGCCAGCAGAACGGCCGGGACTAGCGGCTCCTACGAGCAGTACTTC. Its translation is CASRTAGTSGSYEQYF. V usage is TRBV28 and J usage is TRBJ2-7; 11 positions agree with TRBD2. Germline assignment: CDR1 MDHEN and CDR2 SYDVKM. The CDR3 consists of 16 residues. The junction had 7 bases not matched to a gene; V was cut back by 6 bases and J by 0 bases.

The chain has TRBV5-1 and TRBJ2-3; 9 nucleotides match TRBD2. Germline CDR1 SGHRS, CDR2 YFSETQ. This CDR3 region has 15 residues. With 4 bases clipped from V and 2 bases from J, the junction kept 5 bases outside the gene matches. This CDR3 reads CASSPGLANTDTQYF. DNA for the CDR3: TGCGCCAGCAGCCCGGGACTAGCCAACACAGATACGCAGTATTTT.

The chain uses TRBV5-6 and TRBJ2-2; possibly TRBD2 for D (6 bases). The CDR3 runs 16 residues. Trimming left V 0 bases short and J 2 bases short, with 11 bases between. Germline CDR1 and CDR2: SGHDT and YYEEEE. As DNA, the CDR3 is TGTGCCAGCAGCTTGGTCCCGGGACTCAACACCGGGGAGCTGTTTTTT. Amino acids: CASSLVPGLNTGELFF.